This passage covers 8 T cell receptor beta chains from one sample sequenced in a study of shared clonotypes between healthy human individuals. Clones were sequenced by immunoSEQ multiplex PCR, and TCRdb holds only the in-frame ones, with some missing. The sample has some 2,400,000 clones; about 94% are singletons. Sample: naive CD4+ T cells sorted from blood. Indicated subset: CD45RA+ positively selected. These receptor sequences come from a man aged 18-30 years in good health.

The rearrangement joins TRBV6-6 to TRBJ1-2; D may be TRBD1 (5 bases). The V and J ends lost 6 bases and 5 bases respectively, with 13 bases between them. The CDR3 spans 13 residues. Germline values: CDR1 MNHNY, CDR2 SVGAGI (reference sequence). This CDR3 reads CASRKTEQYGYTF. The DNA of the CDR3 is TGTGCCAGCAGAAAGACAGAGCAATATGGCTACACCTTC.

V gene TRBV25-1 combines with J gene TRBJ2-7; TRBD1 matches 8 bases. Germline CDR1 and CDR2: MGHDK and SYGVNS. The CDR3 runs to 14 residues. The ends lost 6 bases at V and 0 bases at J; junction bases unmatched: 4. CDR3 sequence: CASRRTGLSYEQYF. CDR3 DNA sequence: TGTGCCAGCAGAAGGACAGGGCTCTCCTACGAGCAGTACTTC.

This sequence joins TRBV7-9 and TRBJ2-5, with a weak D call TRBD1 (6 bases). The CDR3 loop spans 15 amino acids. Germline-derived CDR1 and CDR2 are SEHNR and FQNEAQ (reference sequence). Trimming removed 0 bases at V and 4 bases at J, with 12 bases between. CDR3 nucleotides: TGTGCCAGCAGCTTAGCGTCATCAGGGGCAGAGACCCAGTACTTC. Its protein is CASSLASSGAETQYF.

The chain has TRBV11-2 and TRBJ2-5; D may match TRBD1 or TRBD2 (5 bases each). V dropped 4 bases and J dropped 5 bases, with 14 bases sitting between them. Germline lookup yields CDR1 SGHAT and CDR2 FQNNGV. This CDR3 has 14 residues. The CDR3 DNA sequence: TGTGCCAGCAGCTACAGGAGGAAGGAGGAGACCCAGTACTTC. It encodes CASSYRRKEETQYF.

CDR3 coding DNA: TGTGCCACCAGCCGACAGGGGAGCGGTGGCTACACCTTC. Translated: CATSRQGSGGYTF. The chain joins TRBV15 to TRBJ1-2, with 8 positions matching TRBD1. Germline lookup yields CDR1 LNHNV and CDR2 YYDKDF (reference sequence). The CDR3 is 13 residues long. V lost 5 bases and J lost 7; bases outside the gene matches: 6.

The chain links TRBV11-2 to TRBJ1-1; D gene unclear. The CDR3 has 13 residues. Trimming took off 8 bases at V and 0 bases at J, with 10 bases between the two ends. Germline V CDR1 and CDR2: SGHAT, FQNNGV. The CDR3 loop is CASGPAMNTEAFF. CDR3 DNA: TGTGCCAGCGGCCCAGCCATGAACACTGAAGCTTTCTTT. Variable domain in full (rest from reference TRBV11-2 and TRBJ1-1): EAGVAQSPRYKIIEKRQSVAFWCNPISGHATLYWYQQILGQGPKLLIQFQNNGVVDDSQLPKDRFSAERLKGVDSTLKIQPAKLEDSAVYLCASGPAMNTEAFFGQGTRLTVV.

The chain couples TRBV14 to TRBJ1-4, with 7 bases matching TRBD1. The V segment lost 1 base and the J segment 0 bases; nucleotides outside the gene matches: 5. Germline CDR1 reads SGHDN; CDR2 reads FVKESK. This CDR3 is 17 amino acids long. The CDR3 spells CASSQGPGTATNEKLFF. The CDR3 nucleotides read TGTGCCAGCAGCCAAGGTCCCGGGACAGCAACTAATGAAAAACTGTTTTTT.

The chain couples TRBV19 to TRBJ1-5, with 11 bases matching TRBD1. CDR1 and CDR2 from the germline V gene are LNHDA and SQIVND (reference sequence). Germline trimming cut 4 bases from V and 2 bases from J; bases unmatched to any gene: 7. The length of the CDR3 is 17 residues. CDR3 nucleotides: TGTGCCAGTAGTACCTCGGACAGGGGGCTTGGCAATCAGCCCCAGCATTTT. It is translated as CASSTSDRGLGNQPQHF.